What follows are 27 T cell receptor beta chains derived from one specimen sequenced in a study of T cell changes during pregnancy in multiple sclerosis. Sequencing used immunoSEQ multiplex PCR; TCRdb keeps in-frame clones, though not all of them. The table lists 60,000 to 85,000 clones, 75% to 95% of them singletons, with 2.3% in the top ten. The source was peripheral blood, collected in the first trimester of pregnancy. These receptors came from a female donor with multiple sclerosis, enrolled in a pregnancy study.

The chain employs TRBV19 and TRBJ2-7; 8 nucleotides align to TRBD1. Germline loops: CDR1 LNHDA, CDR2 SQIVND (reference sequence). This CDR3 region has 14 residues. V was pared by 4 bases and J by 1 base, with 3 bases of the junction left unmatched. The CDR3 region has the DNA TGTGCCAGTAGTACTCGACAGGGGTCCTACGAGCAGTACTTC. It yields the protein CASSTRQGSYEQYF.

The CDR3 sequence is CASSLAGTSSTGYGYTF. The CDR3, as DNA: TGTGCCAGCAGCCTTGCCGGGACATCGAGTACTGGCTATGGCTACACCTTC. V usage is TRBV28 and J usage is TRBJ1-2; tentative D call: TRBD1 (6 bases). Per the germline V gene, CDR1 is MDHEN and CDR2 is SYDVKM. V shed 6 bases and J shed 4 bases, with 24 bases lying between them. CDR3 length: 17 residues.

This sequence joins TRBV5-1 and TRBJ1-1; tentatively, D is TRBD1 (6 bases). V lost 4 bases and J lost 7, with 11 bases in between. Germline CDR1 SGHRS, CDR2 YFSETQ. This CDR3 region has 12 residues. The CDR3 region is CASSPQGIEAFF. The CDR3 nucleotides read TGCGCCAGCAGCCCCCAGGGGATTGAAGCTTTCTTT.

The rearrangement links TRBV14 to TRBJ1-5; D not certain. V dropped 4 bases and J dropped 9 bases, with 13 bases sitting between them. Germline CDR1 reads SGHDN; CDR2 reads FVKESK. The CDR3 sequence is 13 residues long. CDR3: CASSPIGGRPQHF. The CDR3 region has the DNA TGTGCCAGCAGCCCCATAGGAGGGAGGCCCCAGCATTTT.

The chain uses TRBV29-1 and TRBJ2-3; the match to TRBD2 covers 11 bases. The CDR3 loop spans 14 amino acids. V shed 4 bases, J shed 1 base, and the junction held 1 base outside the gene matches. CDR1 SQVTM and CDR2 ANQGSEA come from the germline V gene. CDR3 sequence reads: CSVVAGGGTDTQYF. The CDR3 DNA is TGCAGCGTTGTAGCGGGGGGGGGCACAGATACGCAGTATTTT.

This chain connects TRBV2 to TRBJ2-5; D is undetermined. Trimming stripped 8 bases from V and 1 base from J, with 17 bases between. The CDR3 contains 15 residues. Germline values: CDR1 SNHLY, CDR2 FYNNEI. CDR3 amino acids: CASSLPAGFQETQYF. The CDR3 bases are TGTGCCAGCTCCCTTCCCGCCGGTTTCCAAGAGACCCAGTACTTC.

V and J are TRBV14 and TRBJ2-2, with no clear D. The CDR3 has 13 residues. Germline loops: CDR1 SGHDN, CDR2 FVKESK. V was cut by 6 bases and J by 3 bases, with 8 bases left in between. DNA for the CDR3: TGTGCCAGCAGTGCTTCGGACACCGGGGAGCTGTTTTTT. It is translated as CASSASDTGELFF.

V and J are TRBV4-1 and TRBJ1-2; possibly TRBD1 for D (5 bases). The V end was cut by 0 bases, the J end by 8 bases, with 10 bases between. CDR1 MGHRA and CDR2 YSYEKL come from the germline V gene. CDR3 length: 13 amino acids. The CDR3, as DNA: TGCGCCAGCAGCCAAGATCGGGGGTCGGGCTACACCTTC. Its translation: CASSQDRGSGYTF.

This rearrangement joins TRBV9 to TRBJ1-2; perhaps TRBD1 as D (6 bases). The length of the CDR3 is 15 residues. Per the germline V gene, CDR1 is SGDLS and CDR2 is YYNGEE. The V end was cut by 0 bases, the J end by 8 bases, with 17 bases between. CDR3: CASSVGGGRADGYTF. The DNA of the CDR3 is TGTGCCAGCAGCGTAGGGGGGGGCAGGGCAGACGGCTACACCTTC.

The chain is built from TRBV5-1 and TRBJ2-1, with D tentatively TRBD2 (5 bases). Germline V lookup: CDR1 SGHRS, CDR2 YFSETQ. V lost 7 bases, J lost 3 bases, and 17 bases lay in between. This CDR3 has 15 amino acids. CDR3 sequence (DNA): TGCGCCAGCCGCCAGGAGGCCCCCCTCTACAATGAGCAGTTCTTC. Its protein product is CASRQEAPLYNEQFF.

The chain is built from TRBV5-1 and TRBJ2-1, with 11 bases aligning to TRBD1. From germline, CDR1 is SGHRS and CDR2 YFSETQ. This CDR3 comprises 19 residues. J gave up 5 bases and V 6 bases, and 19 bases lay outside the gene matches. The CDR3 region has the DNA TGCGCCAGCACCTACTTGGGACAGGGGGATTGGAGGTCCCACAATGAGCAGTTCTTC. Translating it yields CASTYLGQGDWRSHNEQFF. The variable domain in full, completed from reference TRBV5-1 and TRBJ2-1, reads KAGVTQTPRYLIKTRGQQVTLSCSPISGHRSVSWYQQTPGQGLQFLFEYFSETQRNKGNFPGRFSGRQFSNSRSEMNVSTLELGDSALYLCASTYLGQGDWRSHNEQFFGPGTRLTVL.

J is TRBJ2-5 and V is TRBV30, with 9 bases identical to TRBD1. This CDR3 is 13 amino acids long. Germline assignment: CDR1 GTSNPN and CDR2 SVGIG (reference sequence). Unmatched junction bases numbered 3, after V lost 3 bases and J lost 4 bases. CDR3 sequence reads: CAWSTDRGETQYF. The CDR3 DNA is TGTGCCTGGAGCACGGACAGGGGAGAGACCCAGTACTTC.

The CDR3 sequence is CASSTARNTEAFF. CDR3 coding DNA: TGTGCCAGCTCGACAGCGAGGAACACTGAAGCTTTCTTT. The chain recombines TRBV18 with TRBJ1-1; TRBD1 is a possible D gene (5 bases). The V gene's germline CDR1 is KGHSH and CDR2 LQKENI. This CDR3 region has 13 residues. The V gene lost 6 bases and the J gene lost 1 base, with 9 bases spanning the gap. Variable domain in full (rest from reference TRBV18 and TRBJ1-1): NAGVMQNPRHLVRRRGQEARLRCSPMKGHSHVYWYRQLPEEGLKFMVYLQKENIIDESGMPKERFSAEFPKEGPSILRIQQVVRGDSAAYFCASSTARNTEAFFGQGTRLTVV.

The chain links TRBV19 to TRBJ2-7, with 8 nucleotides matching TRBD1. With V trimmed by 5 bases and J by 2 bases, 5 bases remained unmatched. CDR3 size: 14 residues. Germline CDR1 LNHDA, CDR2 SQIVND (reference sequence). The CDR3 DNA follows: TGTGCCAGTAGTCAATTGACAGGGGCCTACGAGCAGTACTTC. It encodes CASSQLTGAYEQYF.

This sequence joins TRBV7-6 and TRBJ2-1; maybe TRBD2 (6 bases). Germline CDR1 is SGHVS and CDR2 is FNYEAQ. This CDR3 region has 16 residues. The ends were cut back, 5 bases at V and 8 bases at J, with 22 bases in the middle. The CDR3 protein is CASSPRLEGATDEQFF. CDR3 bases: TGTGCCAGCAGCCCTAGACTAGAAGGAGCAACCGATGAGCAGTTCTTC.

CDR3 amino acids: CSVGTGADTEAFF. In DNA form, the CDR3 reads TGCAGCGTTGGGACAGGGGCGGACACTGAAGCTTTCTTT. This chain connects TRBV29-1 to TRBJ1-1; 9 nucleotides agree with TRBD1. Per germline, CDR1 SQVTM and CDR2 ANQGSEA. The CDR3 runs 13 residues. Losses at the gene ends were 4 bases for V and 3 bases for J; bases not matched to a gene: 3.

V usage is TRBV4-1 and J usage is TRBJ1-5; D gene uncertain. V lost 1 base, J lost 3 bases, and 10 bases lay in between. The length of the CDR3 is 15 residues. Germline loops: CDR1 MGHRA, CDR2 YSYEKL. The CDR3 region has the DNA TGCGCCAGCAGCCAAGGTCCCCAGGTCAATCAGCCCCAGCATTTT. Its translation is CASSQGPQVNQPQHF.

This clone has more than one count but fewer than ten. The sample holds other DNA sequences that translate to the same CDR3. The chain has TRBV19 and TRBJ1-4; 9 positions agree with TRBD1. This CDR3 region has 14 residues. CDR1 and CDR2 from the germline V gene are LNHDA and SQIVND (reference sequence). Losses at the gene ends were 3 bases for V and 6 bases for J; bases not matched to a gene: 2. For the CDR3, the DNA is TGTGCCAGTAGTATGGGACAGGGAGATGAAAAACTGTTTTTT. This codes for CASSMGQGDEKLFF.

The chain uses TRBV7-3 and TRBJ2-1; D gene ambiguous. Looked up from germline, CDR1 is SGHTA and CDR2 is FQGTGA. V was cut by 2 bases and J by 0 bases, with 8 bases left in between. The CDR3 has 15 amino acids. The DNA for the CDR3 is TGTGCCAGCAGCTTATCACGCGGCTCCTACAATGAGCAGTTCTTC. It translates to CASSLSRGSYNEQFF.

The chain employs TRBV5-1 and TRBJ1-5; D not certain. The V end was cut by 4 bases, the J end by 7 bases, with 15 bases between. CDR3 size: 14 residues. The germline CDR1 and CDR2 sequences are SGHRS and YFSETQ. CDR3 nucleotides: TGCGCCAGCAGCCCAGTTGGGAGGGAACAGCCCCAGCATTTT. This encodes CASSPVGREQPQHF.

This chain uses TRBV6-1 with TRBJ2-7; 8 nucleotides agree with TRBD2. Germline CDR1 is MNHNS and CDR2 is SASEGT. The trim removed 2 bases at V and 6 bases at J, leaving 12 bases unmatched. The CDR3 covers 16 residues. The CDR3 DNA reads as TGTGCCAGCAGTGAAACCGGACTAGCCGGGAAAACCGAGCAGTACTTC. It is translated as CASSETGLAGKTEQYF.

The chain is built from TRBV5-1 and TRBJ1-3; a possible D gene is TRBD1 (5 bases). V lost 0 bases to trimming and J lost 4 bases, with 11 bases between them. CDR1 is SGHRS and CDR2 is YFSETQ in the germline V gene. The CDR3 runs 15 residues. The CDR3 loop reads CASSLDAGRGNTIYF. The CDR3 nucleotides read TGCGCCAGCAGCTTGGACGCAGGGCGGGGAAACACCATATATTTT.

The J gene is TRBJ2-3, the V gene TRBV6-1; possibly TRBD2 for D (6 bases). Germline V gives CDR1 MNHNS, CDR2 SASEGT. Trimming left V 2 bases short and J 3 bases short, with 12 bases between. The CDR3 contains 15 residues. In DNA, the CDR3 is TGTGCCAGCAGTGAACAGCGAGGGAGGACAGATACGCAGTATTTT. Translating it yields CASSEQRGRTDTQYF.

CDR3 region: CASSSGLAGYEQYF. The CDR3 region has the DNA TGTGCCAGCAGTTCCGGACTAGCGGGTTACGAGCAGTACTTC. The genes are TRBV6-1 and TRBJ2-7, with 11 nucleotides matching TRBD2. Per germline, CDR1 MNHNS and CDR2 SASEGT. The CDR3 has 14 residues. V gave up 5 bases and J gave up 4 bases; unmatched junction bases: 4.

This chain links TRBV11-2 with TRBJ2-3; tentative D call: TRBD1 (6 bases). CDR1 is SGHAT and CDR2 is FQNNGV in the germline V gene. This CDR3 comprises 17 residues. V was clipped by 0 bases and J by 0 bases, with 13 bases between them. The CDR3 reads CASSLDRLQGSTDTQYF. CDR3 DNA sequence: TGTGCCAGCAGCTTAGACCGTCTCCAGGGGAGCACAGATACGCAGTATTTT.

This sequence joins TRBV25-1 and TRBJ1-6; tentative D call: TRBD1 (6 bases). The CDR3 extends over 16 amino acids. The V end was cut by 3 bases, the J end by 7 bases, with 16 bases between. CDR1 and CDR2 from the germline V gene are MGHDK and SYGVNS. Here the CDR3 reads CASSEYQGSKNSPLHF. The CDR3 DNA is TGTGCCAGCAGTGAGTATCAGGGGTCTAAGAATTCACCCCTCCACTTT.

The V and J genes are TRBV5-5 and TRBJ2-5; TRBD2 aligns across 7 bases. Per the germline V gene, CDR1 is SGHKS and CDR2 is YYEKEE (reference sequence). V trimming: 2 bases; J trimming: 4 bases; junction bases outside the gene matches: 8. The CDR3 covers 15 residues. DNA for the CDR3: TGTGCCAGCAGCTTTAGGGCGGGAGAGGTAGAGACCCAGTACTTC. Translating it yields CASSFRAGEVETQYF. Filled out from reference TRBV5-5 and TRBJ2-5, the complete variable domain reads DAGVTQSPTHLIKTRGQQVTLRCSPISGHKSVSWYQQVLGQGPQFIFQYYEKEERGRGNFPDRFSARQFPNYSSELNVNALLLGDSALYLCASSFRAGEVETQYFGPGTRLLVL.